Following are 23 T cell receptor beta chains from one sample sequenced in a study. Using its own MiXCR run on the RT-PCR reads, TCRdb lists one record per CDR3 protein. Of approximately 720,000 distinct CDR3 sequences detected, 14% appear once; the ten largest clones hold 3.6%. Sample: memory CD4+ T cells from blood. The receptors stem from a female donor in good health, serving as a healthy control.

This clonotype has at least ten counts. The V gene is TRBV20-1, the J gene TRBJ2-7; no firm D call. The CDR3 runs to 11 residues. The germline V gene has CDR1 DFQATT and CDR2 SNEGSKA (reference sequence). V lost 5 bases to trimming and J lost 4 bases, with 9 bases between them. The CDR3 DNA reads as TGCAGTGCTCCATACTTATACGAGCAGTACTTC. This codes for CSAPYLYEQYF.

CDR3 sequence (DNA): TGTGCCAGCAGTGATGGACAGGATGCATATGTATGGACCTTC. It encodes CASSDGQDAYVWTF. The rearrangement links TRBV28 to TRBJ1-2; 7 bases fit TRBD1. The CDR3 length is 14 residues. Germline CDR1 reads MDHEN; CDR2 reads SYDVKM. V dropped 5 bases and J dropped 14; count of bases not matched to a gene: 17.

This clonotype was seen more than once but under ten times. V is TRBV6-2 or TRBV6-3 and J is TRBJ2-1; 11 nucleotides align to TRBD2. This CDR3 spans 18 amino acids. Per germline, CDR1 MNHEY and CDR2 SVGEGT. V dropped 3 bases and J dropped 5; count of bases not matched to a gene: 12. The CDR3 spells CASSYESPGLAGHNEQFF. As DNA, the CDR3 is TGTGCCAGCAGTTATGAATCCCCCGGACTAGCGGGCCACAATGAGCAGTTCTTC.

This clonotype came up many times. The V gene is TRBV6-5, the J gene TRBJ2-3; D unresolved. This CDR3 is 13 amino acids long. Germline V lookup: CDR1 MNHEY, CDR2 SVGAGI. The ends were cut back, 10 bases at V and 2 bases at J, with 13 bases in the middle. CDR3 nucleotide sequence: TGTGCCACCTACATGGCTTACACAGATACGCAGTATTTT. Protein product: CATYMAYTDTQYF.

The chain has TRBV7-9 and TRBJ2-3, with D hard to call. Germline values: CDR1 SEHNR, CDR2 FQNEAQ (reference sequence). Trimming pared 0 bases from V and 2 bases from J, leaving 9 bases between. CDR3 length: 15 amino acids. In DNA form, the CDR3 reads TGTGCCAGCAGCTTAGCGCACCCGACCACAGATACGCAGTATTTT. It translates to CASSLAHPTTDTQYF.

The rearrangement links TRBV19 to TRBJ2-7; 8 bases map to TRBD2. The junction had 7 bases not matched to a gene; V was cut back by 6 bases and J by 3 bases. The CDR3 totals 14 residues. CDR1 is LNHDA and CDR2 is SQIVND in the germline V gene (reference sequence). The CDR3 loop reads CASRTFAGGYEQYF. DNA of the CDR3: TGTGCCAGTAGGACCTTCGCGGGAGGCTACGAGCAGTACTTC. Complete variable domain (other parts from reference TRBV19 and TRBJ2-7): DGGITQSPKYLFRKEGQNVTLSCEQNLNHDAMYWYRQDPGQGLRLIYYSQIVNDFQKGDIAEGYSVSREKKESFPLTVTSAQKNPTAFYLCASRTFAGGYEQYFGPGTRLTVT.

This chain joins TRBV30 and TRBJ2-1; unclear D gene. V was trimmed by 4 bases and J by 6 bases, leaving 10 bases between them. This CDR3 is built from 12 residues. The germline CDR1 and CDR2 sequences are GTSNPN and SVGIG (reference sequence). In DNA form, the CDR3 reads TGTGCCTGGAAACGAATGGGCAATGAGCAGTTCTTC. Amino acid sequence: CAWKRMGNEQFF. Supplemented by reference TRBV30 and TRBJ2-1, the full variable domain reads SQTIHQWPATLVQPVGSPLSLECTVEGTSNPNLYWYRQAAGRGLQLLFYSVGIGQISSEVPQNLSASRPQDRQFILSSKKLLLSDSGFYLCAWKRMGNEQFFGPGTRLTVL.

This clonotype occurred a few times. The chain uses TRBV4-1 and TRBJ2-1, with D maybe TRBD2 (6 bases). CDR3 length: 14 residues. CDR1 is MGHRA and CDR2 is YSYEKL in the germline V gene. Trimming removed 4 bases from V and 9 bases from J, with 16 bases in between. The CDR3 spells CASSRELLAGEQFF. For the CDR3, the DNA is TGCGCCAGCAGCCGCGAACTACTAGCCGGTGAGCAGTTCTTC.

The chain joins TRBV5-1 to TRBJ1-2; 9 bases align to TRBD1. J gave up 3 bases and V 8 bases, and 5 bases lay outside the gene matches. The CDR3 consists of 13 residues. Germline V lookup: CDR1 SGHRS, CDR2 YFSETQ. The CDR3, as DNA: TGCGCCAGTGGGACAGGGCCGGACTATGGCTACACCTTC. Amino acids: CASGTGPDYGYTF. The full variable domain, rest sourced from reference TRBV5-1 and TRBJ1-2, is KAGVTQTPRYLIKTRGQQVTLSCSPISGHRSVSWYQQTPGQGLQFLFEYFSETQRNKGNFPGRFSGRQFSNSRSEMNVSTLELGDSALYLCASGTGPDYGYTFGSGTRLTVV.

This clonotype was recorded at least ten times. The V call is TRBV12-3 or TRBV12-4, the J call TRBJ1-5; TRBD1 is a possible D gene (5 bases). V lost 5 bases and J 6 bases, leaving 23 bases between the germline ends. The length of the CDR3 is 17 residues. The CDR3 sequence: CASSLSRLVARGQPQHF. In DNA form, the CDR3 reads TGTGCCAGCAGTCTAAGCCGGTTGGTGGCTAGGGGTCAGCCCCAGCATTTT.

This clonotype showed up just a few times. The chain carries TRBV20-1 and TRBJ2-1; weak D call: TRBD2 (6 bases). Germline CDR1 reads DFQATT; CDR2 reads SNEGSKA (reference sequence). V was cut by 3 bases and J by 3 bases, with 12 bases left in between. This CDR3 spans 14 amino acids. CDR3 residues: CSASRGRIYNEQFF. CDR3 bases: TGCAGTGCTAGTCGAGGGAGGATCTACAATGAGCAGTTCTTC.

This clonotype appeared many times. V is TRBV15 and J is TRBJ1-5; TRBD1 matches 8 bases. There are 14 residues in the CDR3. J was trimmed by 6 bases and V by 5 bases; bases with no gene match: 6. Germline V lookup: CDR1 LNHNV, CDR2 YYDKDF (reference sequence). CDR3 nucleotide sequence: TGTGCCACCAGCTTAGAGACAGGGGCTCAGCCCCAGCATTTT. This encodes CATSLETGAQPQHF.

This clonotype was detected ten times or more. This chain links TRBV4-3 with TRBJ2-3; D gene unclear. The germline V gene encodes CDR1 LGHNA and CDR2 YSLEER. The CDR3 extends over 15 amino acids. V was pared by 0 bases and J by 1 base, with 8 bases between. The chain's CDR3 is CASSQDFGGTDTQYF. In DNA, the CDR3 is TGCGCCAGCAGCCAAGATTTTGGGGGCACAGATACGCAGTATTTT.

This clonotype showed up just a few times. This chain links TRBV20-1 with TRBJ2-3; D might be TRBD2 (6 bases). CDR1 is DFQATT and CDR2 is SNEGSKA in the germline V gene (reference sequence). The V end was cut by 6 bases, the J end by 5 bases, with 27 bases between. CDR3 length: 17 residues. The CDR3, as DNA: TGCAGTGCCGCTATAGTTGAGGGTGGAGGGTCTGGAGATACGCAGTATTTT. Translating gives CSAAIVEGGGSGDTQYF.

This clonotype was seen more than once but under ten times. The CDR3 bases are TGTGCCAGCAGTTATCACAACCCAGGGGAGACCCAGTACTTC. This translates into CASSYHNPGETQYF. This sequence joins TRBV6-2 or TRBV6-3 and TRBJ2-5; possibly TRBD1 for D (5 bases). The CDR3 is made up of 14 amino acids. Germline values: CDR1 MNHEY, CDR2 SVGEGT. The V and J ends lost 3 bases and 5 bases respectively, with 13 bases between them.

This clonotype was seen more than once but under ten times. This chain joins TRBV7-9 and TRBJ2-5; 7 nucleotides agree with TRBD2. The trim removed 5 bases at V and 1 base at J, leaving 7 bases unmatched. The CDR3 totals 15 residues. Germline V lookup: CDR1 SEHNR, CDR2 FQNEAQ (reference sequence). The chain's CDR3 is CASSGAGLIQETQYF. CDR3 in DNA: TGTGCCAGCAGCGGAGCGGGACTAATCCAAGAGACCCAGTACTTC.

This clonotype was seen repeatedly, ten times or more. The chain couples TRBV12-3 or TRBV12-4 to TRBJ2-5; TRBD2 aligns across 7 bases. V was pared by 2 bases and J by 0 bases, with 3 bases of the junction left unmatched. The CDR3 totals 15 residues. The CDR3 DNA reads TGTGCCAGCAGTTTATGGGGGGGAGACCAAGAGACCCAGTACTTC. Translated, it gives CASSLWGGDQETQYF.

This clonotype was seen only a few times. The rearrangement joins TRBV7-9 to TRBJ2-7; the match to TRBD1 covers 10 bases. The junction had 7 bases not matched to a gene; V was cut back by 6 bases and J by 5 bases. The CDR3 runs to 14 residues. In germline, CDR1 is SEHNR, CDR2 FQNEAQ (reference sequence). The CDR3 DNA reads TGTGCCAGCAGTCCCGGGACAGGGGAAAACGAGCAGTACTTC. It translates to CASSPGTGENEQYF.

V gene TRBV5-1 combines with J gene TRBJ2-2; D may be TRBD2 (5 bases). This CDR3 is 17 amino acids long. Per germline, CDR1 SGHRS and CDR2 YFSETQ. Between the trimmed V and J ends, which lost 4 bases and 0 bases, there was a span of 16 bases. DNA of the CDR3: TGCGCCAGCAGCCCACGGGAACGGGGTGCGAACACCGGGGAGCTGTTTTTT. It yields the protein CASSPRERGANTGELFF. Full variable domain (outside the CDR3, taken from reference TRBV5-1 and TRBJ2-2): KAGVTQTPRYLIKTRGQQVTLSCSPISGHRSVSWYQQTPGQGLQFLFEYFSETQRNKGNFPGRFSGRQFSNSRSEMNVSTLELGDSALYLCASSPRERGANTGELFFGEGSRLTVL.

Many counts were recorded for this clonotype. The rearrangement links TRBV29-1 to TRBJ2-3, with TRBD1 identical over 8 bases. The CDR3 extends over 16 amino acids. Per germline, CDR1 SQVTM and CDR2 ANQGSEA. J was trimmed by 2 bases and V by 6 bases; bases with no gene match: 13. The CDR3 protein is CSVSPGRQGFTDTQYF. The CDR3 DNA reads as TGCAGCGTCAGCCCGGGGCGACAGGGGTTCACAGATACGCAGTATTTT.

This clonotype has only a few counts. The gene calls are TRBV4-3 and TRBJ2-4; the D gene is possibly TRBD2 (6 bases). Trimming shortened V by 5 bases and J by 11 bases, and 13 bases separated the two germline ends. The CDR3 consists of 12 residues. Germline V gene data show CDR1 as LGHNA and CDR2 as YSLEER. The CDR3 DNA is TGCGCCAGCAGCGGTCAAACGGGAGTTCAGTACTTC. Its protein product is CASSGQTGVQYF.

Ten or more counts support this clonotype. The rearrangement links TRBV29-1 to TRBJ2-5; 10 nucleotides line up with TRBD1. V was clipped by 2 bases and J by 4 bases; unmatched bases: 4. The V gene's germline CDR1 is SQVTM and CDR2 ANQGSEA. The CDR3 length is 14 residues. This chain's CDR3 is CSVERDRGGETQYF. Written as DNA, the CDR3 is TGCAGCGTTGAAAGGGACAGGGGCGGAGAGACCCAGTACTTC.

The CDR3 coding sequence is TGTGCCAGCACCCCTCGCCAGGGGAGGGATGAAAAACTGTTTTTT. It specifies CASTPRQGRDEKLFF. J is TRBJ1-4 and V is TRBV7-2, with D maybe TRBD1 (6 bases). Germline values: CDR1 SGHTA, CDR2 FQGNSA. The V gene lost 7 bases and the J gene lost 6 bases, with 18 bases spanning the gap. This CDR3 spans 15 amino acids.